This T cell receptor (beta chain) was found in a study of cytomegalovirus exposure and HLA in healthy donors. Findings of the study overall: According to reports, the classifier identified cytomegalovirus status with high specificity and sensitivity. A cluster of highly shared sequence variants was likely a sequencing artifact.

The PCR was carried out with 60 Vbeta primers and 13 Jbeta primers. Sequencing was performed with immunoSEQ multiplex PCR; in TCRdb, only in-frame clones are kept and a portion is missing. The table has 150,000 or so clones, around 80% seen once. The CDR3 loop spans 13 amino acids. V was trimmed by 3 bases and J by 2 bases, leaving 8 bases between them. Germline V CDR1 and CDR2: SGHAT, FQNNGV. Regarding this clone: Its antigen is unidentified.

The rearrangement links TRBV11-2 to TRBJ2-7, with a weak D call TRBD1 (5 bases). This receptor was taken from a woman between 40 and 50 years old in good health and CMV-seronegative. The sequencing input was PBMCs. The CDR3 DNA sequence: TGTGCCAGCAGCTTTACAGGAGCCTACGAGCAGTACTTC. This codes for CASSFTGAYEQYF.